This entry is about one T cell receptor (beta chain). Its matching antigen is unknown. CDR1 and CDR2 (germline): MNHEY, SMNVEV (reference sequence). The CDR3 consists of 15 residues. V was cut by 3 bases and J by 4 bases, with 13 bases left in between. These data belong to a study of T cells in Graves' hyperthyroidism and ophthalmopathy. Across the whole study: Before any treatment, at initial diagnosis, peripheral blood was collected.

Diagnoses were made from clinical symptoms, serum measures (thyroxine and TRAb), thyroid ultrasound and orbital computed tomography. Broader study findings: Using 13 V-J features, a model discriminated ophthalmopathy from stable hyperthyroidism. Model-based prediction identified ophthalmopathy a median around 6.5 months prior to its onset.

Amplification targeted TCR beta CDR3 regions from RNA transcripts. TCR CDR3 underwent first-round RT-PCR with the HTBI primer set. Using its own MiXCR run on the multiplex PCR reads, TCRdb lists one record per CDR3 protein. The sample contains approximately 400,000 distinct CDR3 sequences, 15% to 20% of which appear only once. The source of this sequence is a man younger than 35 with Graves' ophthalmopathy. Sequenced input: blood. This sequence joins TRBV27 and TRBJ2-1; a weak D match, TRBD1 (6 bases). The CDR3 nucleotides are TGTGCCAGCAGTTTCGTGGGGGCTCCTTACAATGAGCAGTTCTTC. It specifies CASSFVGAPYNEQFF.